The clone carrying this TCR beta chain was seen a handful of times. Its antigen is still unknown. The sample originates from a study of memory CD4+ T cells and cytomegalovirus serostatus. Study background: This sample comes from healthy Belgian adults, 9 CMV seropositive, approximately 23 seronegative. Study results and caveats: CD4+ memory repertoires contained about two fifths of the 164 reported CMV TCRbeta sequences.

The sort gate was single viable CD3+CD4+CD8-CD45RO+ cells for memory CD4+ T cells. Trimming shortened V by 4 bases and J by 2 bases, and 11 bases separated the two germline ends. CDR3 length: 15 amino acids. Germline CDR1 reads SGHAT; CDR2 reads FQNNGV. Data came from immunoSEQ multiplex PCR; TCRdb stores just in-frame clones and leaves some out. This table has approximately 51,000 clones, about 74% appearing once. The material sequenced was memory CD4+ T cells from blood. This chain uses TRBV11-2 with TRBJ2-2, with D possibly TRBD1 on 6 matching bases. This clonotype originated in an adult in good health and CMV-seropositive. In DNA, the CDR3 is TGTGCCAGCAGCTCTACAGGGCCCAACACCGGGGAGCTGTTTTTT. Residues: CASSSTGPNTGELFF.